Shown below are 19 T cell receptor beta chains from a single sample sequenced in a study of Tregs in tolerant kidney transplant recipients (dated by TCRdb to between 2019 and 2020). The label giving this sample's time point can be read as: 6 months after combined kidney and bone marrow transplant. The transplants used related donors with nonmyeloablative bone marrow transplantation, and mixed chimerism in the human trials was transient. Receptor amplification or capture employed the immunoSEQ multiplex PCR assay. TCRdb provides this immuneACCESS table in a form limited to in-frame rearrangements. Some clones are lacking; in checked studies, under half of them reflect an unresolved V gene, and why the rest are absent is not known. The table for this sample lists approximately 13,000 clones. 27% of the sample goes to the ten largest clones. This specimen consisted of CD8+ T cells from blood (PBMCs), obtained 6 months after the transplant. The receptors originated from a human patient who received a combined kidney and bone marrow transplant. Some T cells may have been brought in with the graft after a transplant.

With respect to this clone: The read ends 3 residues early relative to the CDR3; the germline J gene fills the gap. The V call is TRBV6-2 or TRBV6-3, the J call TRBJ1-4; 10 bases are a match to TRBD1. Looked up from germline, CDR1 is MNHEY and CDR2 is SVGEGT. This CDR3 region has 14 residues. The sequenced CDR3 bases are TGTGCCAGCAGTTCGGACAGGGGGTATTCACCA. This gives the protein CASSSDRGYSP. The complete CDR3 sequence is CASSSDRGYSPLFF.

Turning to this clone: Read data end 3 residues before the CDR3 end; the end is taken from the germline J gene. The gene calls are TRBV19 and TRBJ1-1, with no clear D. The germline V and J ends were trimmed by 2 bases and 7 bases, with 14 bases remaining between them. In germline, CDR1 is LNHDA, CDR2 SQIVND (reference sequence). The CDR3 has 14 amino acids. The covered CDR3 bases are TGTGCCAGTAGTATACTACACGGGTCGGATGAA. Translation: CASSILHGSDE. The full CDR3 reads CASSILHGSDEAFF.

About this clone itself: Read data end 3 residues before the CDR3 end; the end is taken from the germline J gene. The chain uses TRBV7-8 and TRBJ2-7, with a tentative D call TRBD1 (6 bases). CDR3 size: 14 residues. The V and J ends lost 3 bases and 2 bases respectively, with 11 bases between them. CDR1 is SGHVS and CDR2 is FQNEAQ in the germline V gene. The sequenced CDR3 bases are TGTGCCAGCAGCTTTTGGACAGTCCCCTACGAG. Protein product: CASSFWTVPYE. The complete CDR3 reads CASSFWTVPYEQYF.

The CDR3 bases that were read are TGTGCCAGTTCACTAGCGGGAGAGGTGGATGAG. Residues: CASSLAGEVDE. The CDR3 as a whole reads CASSLAGEVDEQFF. V is TRBV19 and J is TRBJ2-1; TRBD2 agrees at 11 bases. The observed sequence ends 3 residues before the CDR3 terminus, with the missing tail filled in from the germline J gene. J was trimmed by 8 bases and V by 8 bases; bases with no gene match: 8. Germline V gives CDR1 LNHDA, CDR2 SQIVND (reference sequence). There are 14 residues in the CDR3.

Comments on this clone: The CDR3 is cut off 3 residues early in the read; its end comes from the germline J gene. The genes are TRBV19 and TRBJ1-3; D not certain. Germline V CDR1 and CDR2: LNHDA, SQIVND (reference sequence). This CDR3 spans 14 amino acids. V lost 7 bases and J lost 0, with 10 bases in between. This CDR3 reads CASIYGYSGNTIYF. CDR3 bases read: TGTGCCAGTATTTACGGTTACTCTGGAAACACC. Full variable domain (outside the CDR3, taken from reference TRBV19 and TRBJ1-3): DGGITQSPKYLFRKEGQNVTLSCEQNLNHDAMYWYRQDPGQGLRLIYYSQIVNDFQKGDIAEGYSVSREKKESFPLTVTSAQKNPTAFYLCASIYGYSGNTIYFGEGSWLTVV.

Details on this clone: The germline gene is not matched at one end of the junction; a read error may be the cause. Incomplete CDR3 DNA: TGTGCCAGCAGCCGCTTAACTAGGGAAGAAACC. Translated: CASSRLTREET. The complete CDR3 protein is CASSRLTREETQYF. The J gene is TRBJ2-5, the V gene TRBV7-2, with D possibly TRBD2 on 5 matching bases. With the read ending 3 residues before the CDR3 end, the germline J gene is used to fill in that end. The CDR3 runs 14 residues. Germline V gene data show CDR1 as SGHTA and CDR2 as FQGNSA.

Worth noting for this clone: The read gets to within 3 residues of the CDR3 end, and the germline J gene fills in the rest. This sequence joins TRBV20-1 and TRBJ2-4; 11 nucleotides match TRBD2. Trimming cost V 5 bases and J 7 bases; bases outside gene matches: 13. The CDR3 totals 16 residues. Germline assignment: CDR1 DFQATT and CDR2 SNEGSKA (reference sequence). The CDR3 loop is CSAYTSGRGRGNIQYF. Incomplete CDR3 DNA: TGCAGTGCTTATACTAGCGGGAGAGGTCGTGGGAACATT.

In regard to this clone: The missing CDR3 end, 3 residues past where the read stops, is filled in from the germline J gene. The J gene is TRBJ1-5, the V gene TRBV2; TRBD1 might be the D (5 bases). The CDR3 contains 13 residues. Germline V gives CDR1 SNHLY, CDR2 FYNNEI. V was trimmed by 3 bases and J by 5 bases, leaving 8 bases between them. The CDR3 region is CASSEQGDQPQHF. The sequenced part of the CDR3 DNA is TGTGCCAGCAGTGAGCAGGGTGATCAGCCC.

To note about this clone: The read ends 3 residues shy of where the CDR3 ends; the end is completed using the germline J gene. This sequence joins TRBV29-1 and TRBJ1-2; 10 nucleotides match TRBD1. Germline values: CDR1 SQVTM, CDR2 ANQGSEA. CDR3 length equals 14 residues. J lost 5 bases, V lost 7 bases, and 10 bases had no gene match. The CDR3 DNA, read in part, is TGCAGCGCTATGTACCGGGACAGGGGTTATGGC. As protein: CSAMYRDRGYG. The whole CDR3 is CSAMYRDRGYGYTF.

Points on this clone: The read is 3 residues too short to cover the CDR3 end, so that end is filled in from the germline J gene. The rearrangement uses TRBV5-1 and TRBJ2-2, with 11 bases identical to TRBD1. The CDR3 is 15 residues long. Germline CDR1 reads SGHRS; CDR2 reads YFSETQ. The sequenced CDR3 bases are TGCGCCAGCAGCCGCCAGGGACAGGGGGATGAAAAG. It is translated as CASSRQGQGDEK. The full CDR3 is CASSRQGQGDEKLFF.

A remark on this clone: The read gets to within 3 residues of the CDR3 end, and the germline J gene fills in the rest. J is TRBJ1-2 and V is TRBV19; no clear D. This CDR3 spans 14 amino acids. Germline CDR1 LNHDA, CDR2 SQIVND (reference sequence). The sequenced CDR3 bases are TGTGCCAGTAGTATTACGGCGGGAGGTACCGAC. It yields the protein CASSITAGGTD. The entire CDR3 is CASSITAGGTDYTF.

Comment on this clone: Sequencing ends 3 residues short of the CDR3 end; the germline J gene provides the rest. The chain uses TRBV12-3 or TRBV12-4 and TRBJ2-1; TRBD2 matches 14 bases. This CDR3 region has 19 residues. Trimming removed 3 bases from V and 8 bases from J; junction bases left unmatched: 15. Partial CDR3 DNA: TGTGCCAGCAGTTTCCCTTATCCCCGACTAGCGGGAGGGCACGATGAG. Protein sequence: CASSFPYPRLAGGHDE. The whole CDR3 sequence reads CASSFPYPRLAGGHDEQFF.

In regard to this clone: The DNA ends 3 residues before the CDR3 does, and the rest of the CDR3 is filled in from the germline J gene. The chain is built from TRBV14 and TRBJ2-5; D unclear. The CDR3 has 12 residues. Trimming left V 2 bases short and J 5 bases short, with 6 bases between. Germline V gene lookup returns CDR1 SGHDN and CDR2 FVKESK. The CDR3 protein is CASSQYGETQYF. The CDR3 bases that were read are TGTGCCAGCAGCCAATACGGGGAGACC.

Turning to this clone: From the germline J gene comes the end of the CDR3, since the read stops 3 residues before it. The V and J genes are TRBV29-1 and TRBJ1-1; 9 bases agree with TRBD1. The CDR3 consists of 16 residues. Germline trimming cut 6 bases from V and 7 bases from J; bases unmatched to any gene: 18. Germline CDR1 SQVTM, CDR2 ANQGSEA. The sequenced CDR3 bases are TGCAGCGTAATTAAAGCGCACAGGGGGCATGAGGATGAA. Its translation is CSVIKAHRGHEDE. The full CDR3 protein is CSVIKAHRGHEDEAFF.

As regards this clone: Coverage ceases 3 residues before the CDR3 finishes, and the germline J gene fills in the end. This chain links TRBV10-3 with TRBJ2-7; 7 nucleotides agree with TRBD1. V dropped 3 bases and J dropped 0; count of bases not matched to a gene: 11. In germline, CDR1 is ENHRY, CDR2 SYGVKD. The CDR3 has 17 residues. The part of the CDR3 DNA that was read is TGTGCCATCAGTGATACAACAGGGGCCCGACTCTCCTACGAG. Translation gives CAISDTTGARLSYE. The CDR3, in full, reads CAISDTTGARLSYEQYF.

A note on this clone: The CDR3 end is not reached by the read, which stops 3 residues before it; the germline J gene fills it in. The genes are TRBV2 and TRBJ2-4; TRBD1 matches 8 bases. Germline-derived CDR1 and CDR2 are SNHLY and FYNNEI. The CDR3 length is 12 residues. CDR3 DNA (partial): TGTGCCAGCAAGACAGGGGAAGAGACT. It is translated as CASKTGEET. In full, the CDR3 reads CASKTGEETQYF.

By frequency, this clone is medium-sized. The read stops 3 residues short of the end of the CDR3; the missing end is completed from the germline J gene. V is TRBV5-6 and J is TRBJ2-7; a possible D gene is TRBD2 (5 bases). The ends were cut back, 1 base at V and 5 bases at J, with 13 bases in the middle. Germline V gene sequence: CDR1 SGHDT, CDR2 YYEEEE. This CDR3 region has 14 residues. CDR3 bases read: TGTGCCAGCAGCTTGCCCGGGGAAAACAACGAG. This translates into CASSLPGENNE. The full CDR3 is CASSLPGENNEQYF.

Turning to this clone: The read is 3 residues too short to cover the CDR3 end, so that end is filled in from the germline J gene. The chain combines TRBV2 with TRBJ2-3, with D perhaps TRBD1 or TRBD2 (5 bases each). The CDR3 extends over 14 amino acids. CDR1 is SNHLY, CDR2 FYNNEI, per germline. The sequenced part of the CDR3 DNA is TGTGCCAGCCTCGGAGGACACCGCCGCGAGACG. It codes for CASLGGHRRET. The full CDR3 is CASLGGHRRETQYF.

Regarding this clone: The read ends 3 residues shy of where the CDR3 ends; the end is completed using the germline J gene. The chain employs TRBV19 and TRBJ2-7; D is unclear. V shed 5 bases and J shed 4 bases, with 6 bases lying between them. This CDR3 spans 11 amino acids. The V gene's germline CDR1 is LNHDA and CDR2 SQIVND (reference sequence). Incomplete CDR3 DNA: TGTGCCAGTAGTGACTCTTACGAG. It yields the protein CASSDSYE. The full CDR3 protein reads CASSDSYEQYF. Drawing the rest from reference TRBV19 and TRBJ2-7, the complete variable domain is DGGITQSPKYLFRKEGQNVTLSCEQNLNHDAMYWYRQDPGQGLRLIYYSQIVNDFQKGDIAEGYSVSREKKESFPLTVTSAQKNPTAFYLCASSDSYEQYFGPGTRLTVT.